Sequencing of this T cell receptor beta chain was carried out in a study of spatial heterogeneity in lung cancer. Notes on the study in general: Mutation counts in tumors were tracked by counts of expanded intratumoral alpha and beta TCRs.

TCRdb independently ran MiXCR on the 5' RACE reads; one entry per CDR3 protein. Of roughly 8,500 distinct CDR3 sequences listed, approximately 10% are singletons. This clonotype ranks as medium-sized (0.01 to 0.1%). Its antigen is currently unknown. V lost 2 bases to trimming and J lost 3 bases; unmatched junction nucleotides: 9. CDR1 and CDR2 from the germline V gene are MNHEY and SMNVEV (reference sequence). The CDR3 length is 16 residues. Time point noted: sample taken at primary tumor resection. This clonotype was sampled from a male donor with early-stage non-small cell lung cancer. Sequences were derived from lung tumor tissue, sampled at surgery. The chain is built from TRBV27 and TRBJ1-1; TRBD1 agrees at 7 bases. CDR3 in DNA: TGTGCCAGCAGTTTAGGAGGGGGCCGTCGGGACACTGAAGCTTTCTTT. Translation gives CASSLGGGRRDTEAFF.